The TCR beta chain described here comes from a study of T cell repertoires in cytomegalovirus infection. Background on the study: The public TCR beta signatures pointed to both CMV infection and matching HLA type.

In the case of this clonotype: Its specificity is unknown.

This CDR3 has 15 residues. CDR1 and CDR2 from the germline V gene are LGHNA and YSLEER. Trimming removed 6 bases from V and 0 bases from J, with 9 bases in between. Each CDR3 protein gets one entry after TCRdb re-called the reads with MiXCR. The sample lists 300,000 to 400,000 distinct CDR3 sequences; around 25% were seen once. The clonotype originates from a human donor in good health (CMV status not recorded). Some clones in this sample may be carry-over from other donors' samples. The rearrangement joins TRBV4-3 to TRBJ1-6; D is possibly TRBD1 (5 bases). This sample comprised cultured PBMCs, obtained from culture after CMV antigen stimulation. The CDR3, as DNA: TGCGCCAGCAGGAGGGGCAGCTCCTATAATTCACCCCTCCACTTT. Amino acid sequence: CASRRGSSYNSPLHF.